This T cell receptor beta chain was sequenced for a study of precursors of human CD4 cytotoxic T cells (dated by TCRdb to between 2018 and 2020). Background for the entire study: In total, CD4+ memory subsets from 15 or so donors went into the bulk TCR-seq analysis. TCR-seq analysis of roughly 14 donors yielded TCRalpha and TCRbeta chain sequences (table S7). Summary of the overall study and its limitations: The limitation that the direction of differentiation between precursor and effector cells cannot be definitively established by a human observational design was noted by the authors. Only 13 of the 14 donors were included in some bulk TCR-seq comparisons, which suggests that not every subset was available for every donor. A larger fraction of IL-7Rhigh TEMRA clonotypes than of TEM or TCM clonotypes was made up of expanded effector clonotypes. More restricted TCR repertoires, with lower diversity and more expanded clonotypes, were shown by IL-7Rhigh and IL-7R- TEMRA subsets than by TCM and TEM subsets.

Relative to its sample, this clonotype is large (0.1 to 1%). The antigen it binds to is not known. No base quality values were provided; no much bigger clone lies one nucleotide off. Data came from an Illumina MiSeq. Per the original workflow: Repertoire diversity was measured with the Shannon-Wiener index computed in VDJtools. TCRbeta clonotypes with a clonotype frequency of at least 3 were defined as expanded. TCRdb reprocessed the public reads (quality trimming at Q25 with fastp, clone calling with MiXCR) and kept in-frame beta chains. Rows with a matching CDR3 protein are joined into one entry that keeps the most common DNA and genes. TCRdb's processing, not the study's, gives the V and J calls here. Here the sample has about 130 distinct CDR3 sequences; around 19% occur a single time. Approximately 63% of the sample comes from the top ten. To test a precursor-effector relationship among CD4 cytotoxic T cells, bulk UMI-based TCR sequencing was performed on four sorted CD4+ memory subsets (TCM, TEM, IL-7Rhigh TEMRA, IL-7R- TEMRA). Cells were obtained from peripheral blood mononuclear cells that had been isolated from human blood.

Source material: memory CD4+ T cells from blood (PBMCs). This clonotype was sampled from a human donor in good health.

CDR3 sequence: CATSRPDWYSGDEQFF. Read as DNA, the sequence is TGTGCCACCAGCAGACCCGACTGGTACAGCGGGGATGAGCAGTTCTTC. Recombination linked TRBV15 to TRBJ2-1; 7 central bases correspond to TRBD2. The cysteine opens and the phenylalanine closes a CDR3 of 16 amino acids. Just CDR3 DNA is preserved here, 48 bases in frame from base 1. CDR1 and CDR2 are drawn from the germline V gene (reference sequence): LNHNV, YYDKDF. Relative to germline, V is missing 2 bases and J is missing 8 bases, with 12 bases of the junction outside any gene match.